This T cell receptor (beta chain) was recovered during a study of T-cell reconstitution after alpha-beta-depleted transplantation in children. Broader study findings: A year had passed since transplant, and T-cell counts and diversity by then came mostly from newly produced T cells.

This CDR3 is 17 amino acids long. V dropped 5 bases and J dropped 3; count of bases not matched to a gene: 7. The germline CDR1 and CDR2 sequences are MDHEN and SYDVKM. Concerning this clonotype: Antigen specificity is unknown.

TCRbeta library preparation incorporated unique molecular identifiers. TCRdb itself ran the PCR reads through MiXCR, one entry per CDR3 protein. The data hold roughly 240,000 distinct CDR3 sequences, with less than 9% observed a single time. The chain couples TRBV28 to TRBJ2-6, with 10 bases aligning to TRBD1. The TCR was taken from a male patient aged 10 to 17 who had a stem cell transplant for acute lymphoblastic leukemia, so the T cells may come from the graft donor. Sequencing was performed on PBMCs, mostly from graft donor cells, taken 180 days after TCRalphabeta/CD19-depleted stem cell transplant. Here the CDR3 DNA reads TGTGCCAGCAGTCCCCGACAGGGGGCGTATGGGGCCAACGTCCTGACTTTC. It yields the protein CASSPRQGAYGANVLTF.